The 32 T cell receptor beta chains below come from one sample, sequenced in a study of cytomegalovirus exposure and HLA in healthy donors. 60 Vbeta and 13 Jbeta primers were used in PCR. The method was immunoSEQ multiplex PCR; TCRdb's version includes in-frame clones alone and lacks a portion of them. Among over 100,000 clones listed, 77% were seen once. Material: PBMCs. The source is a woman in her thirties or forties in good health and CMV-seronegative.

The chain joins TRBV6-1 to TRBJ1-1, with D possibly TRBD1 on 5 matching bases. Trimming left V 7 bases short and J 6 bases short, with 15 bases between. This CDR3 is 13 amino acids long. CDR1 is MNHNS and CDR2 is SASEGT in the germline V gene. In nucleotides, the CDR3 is TGTGCCAGCACTAAGGGGCTGGACCCTGAAGCTTTCTTT. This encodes CASTKGLDPEAFF.

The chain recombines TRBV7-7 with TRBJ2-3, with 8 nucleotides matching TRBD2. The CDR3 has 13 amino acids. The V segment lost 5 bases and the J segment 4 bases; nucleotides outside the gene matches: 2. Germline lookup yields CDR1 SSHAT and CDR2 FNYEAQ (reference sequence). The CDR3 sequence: CASSPGGADTQYF. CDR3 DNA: TGTGCCAGCAGCCCGGGGGGGGCAGATACGCAGTATTTT.

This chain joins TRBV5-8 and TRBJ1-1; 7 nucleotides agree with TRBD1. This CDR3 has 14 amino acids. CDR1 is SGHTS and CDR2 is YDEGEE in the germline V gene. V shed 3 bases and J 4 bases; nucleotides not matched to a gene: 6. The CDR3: CASSWGQTGTEAFF. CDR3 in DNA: TGTGCCAGCAGCTGGGGACAGACCGGCACTGAAGCTTTCTTT.

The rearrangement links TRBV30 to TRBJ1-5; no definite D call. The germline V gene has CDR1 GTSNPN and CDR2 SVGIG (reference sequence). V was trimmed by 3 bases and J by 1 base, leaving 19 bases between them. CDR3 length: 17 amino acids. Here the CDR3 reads CAWSADLGSRSNQPQHF. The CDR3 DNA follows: TGTGCCTGGAGCGCCGATCTTGGGTCTAGGAGCAATCAGCCCCAGCATTTT.

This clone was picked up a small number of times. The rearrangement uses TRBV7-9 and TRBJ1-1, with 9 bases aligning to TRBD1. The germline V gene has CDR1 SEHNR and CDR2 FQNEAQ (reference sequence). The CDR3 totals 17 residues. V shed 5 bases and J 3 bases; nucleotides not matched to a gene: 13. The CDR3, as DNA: TGTGCCAGCAGCCCACCCGGGACAGGGATAATGGACACTGAAGCTTTCTTT. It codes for CASSPPGTGIMDTEAFF. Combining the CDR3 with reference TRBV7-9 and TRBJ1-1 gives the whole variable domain DTGVSQNPRHKITKRGQNVTFRCDPISEHNRLYWYRQTLGQGPEFLTYFQNEAQLEKSRLLSDRFSAERPKGSFSTLEIQRTEQGDSAMYLCASSPPGTGIMDTEAFFGQGTRLTVV.

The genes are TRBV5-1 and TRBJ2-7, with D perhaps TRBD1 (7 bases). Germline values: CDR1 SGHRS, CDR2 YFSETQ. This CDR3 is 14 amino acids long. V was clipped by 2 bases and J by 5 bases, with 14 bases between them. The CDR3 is CASSLTTGRNEQYF. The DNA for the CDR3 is TGCGCCAGCAGCTTAACGACAGGGAGGAACGAGCAGTACTTC. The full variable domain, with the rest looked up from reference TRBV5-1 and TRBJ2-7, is KAGVTQTPRYLIKTRGQQVTLSCSPISGHRSVSWYQQTPGQGLQFLFEYFSETQRNKGNFPGRFSGRQFSNSRSEMNVSTLELGDSALYLCASSLTTGRNEQYFGPGTRLTVT.

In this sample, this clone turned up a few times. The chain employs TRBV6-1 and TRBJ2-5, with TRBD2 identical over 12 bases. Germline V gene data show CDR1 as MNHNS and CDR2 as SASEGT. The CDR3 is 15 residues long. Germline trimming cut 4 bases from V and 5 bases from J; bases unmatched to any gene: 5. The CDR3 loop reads CASSAGLAGLETQYF. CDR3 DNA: TGTGCCAGCAGTGCCGGACTAGCGGGGCTCGAGACCCAGTACTTC.

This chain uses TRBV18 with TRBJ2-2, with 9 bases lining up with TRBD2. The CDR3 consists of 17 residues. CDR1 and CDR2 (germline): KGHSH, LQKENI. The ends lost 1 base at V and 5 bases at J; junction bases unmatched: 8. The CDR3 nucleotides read TGTGCCAGCTCACCACTTATCCTAGCGGGGCAGACCGGGGAGCTGTTTTTT. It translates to CASSPLILAGQTGELFF.

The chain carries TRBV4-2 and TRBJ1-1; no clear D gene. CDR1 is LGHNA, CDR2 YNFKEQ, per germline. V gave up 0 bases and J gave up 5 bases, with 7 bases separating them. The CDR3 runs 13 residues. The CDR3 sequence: CASSQDLSTEAFF. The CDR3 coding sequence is TGTGCCAGCAGCCAAGATCTATCAACTGAAGCTTTCTTT.

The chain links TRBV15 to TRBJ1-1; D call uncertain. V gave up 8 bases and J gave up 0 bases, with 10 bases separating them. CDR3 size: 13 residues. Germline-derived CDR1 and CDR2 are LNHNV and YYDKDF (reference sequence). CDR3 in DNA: TGTGCCACCGAGGGTCCGCTGAACACTGAAGCTTTCTTT. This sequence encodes CATEGPLNTEAFF.

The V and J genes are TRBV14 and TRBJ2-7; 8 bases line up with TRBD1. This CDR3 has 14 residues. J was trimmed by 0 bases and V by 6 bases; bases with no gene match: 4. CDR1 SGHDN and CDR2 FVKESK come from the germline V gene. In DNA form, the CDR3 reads TGTGCCAGCAGAAGGACAGGGAGCTCCTACGAGCAGTACTTC. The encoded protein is CASRRTGSSYEQYF. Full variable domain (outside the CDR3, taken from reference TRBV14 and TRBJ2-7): EAGVTQFPSHSVIEKGQTVTLRCDPISGHDNLYWYRRVMGKEIKFLLHFVKESKQDESGMPNNRFLAERTGGTYSTLKVQPAELEDSGVYFCASRRTGSSYEQYFGPGTRLTVT.

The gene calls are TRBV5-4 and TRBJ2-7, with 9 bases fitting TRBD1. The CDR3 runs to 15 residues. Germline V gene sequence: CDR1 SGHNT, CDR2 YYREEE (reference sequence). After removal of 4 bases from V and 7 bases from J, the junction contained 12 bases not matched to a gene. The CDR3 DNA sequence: TGTGCCAGCAGCGCTACCGGGACAGGGTCTTGTGAGCAGTACTTC. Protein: CASSATGTGSCEQYF.

CDR3 sequence: CAISDTSGGEFF. The CDR3 DNA is TGTGCCATCAGTGACACTAGCGGGGGAGAGTTCTTC. The chain employs TRBV10-3 and TRBJ2-1; 11 bases line up with TRBD2. The CDR3 sequence is 12 residues long. V shed 3 bases and J 14 bases; nucleotides not matched to a gene: 3. Germline V gene lookup returns CDR1 ENHRY and CDR2 SYGVKD.

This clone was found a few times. CDR3 DNA: TGCGCCAGCAGCCCTCTTTTGGTAGGGTCGGGGACAGATACGCAGTATTTT. It specifies CASSPLLVGSGTDTQYF. The genes are TRBV4-3 and TRBJ2-3; D may be TRBD2 (5 bases). The CDR3 consists of 17 residues. Germline CDR1 is LGHNA and CDR2 is YSLEER. V was cut by 4 bases and J by 3 bases, with 20 bases left in between.

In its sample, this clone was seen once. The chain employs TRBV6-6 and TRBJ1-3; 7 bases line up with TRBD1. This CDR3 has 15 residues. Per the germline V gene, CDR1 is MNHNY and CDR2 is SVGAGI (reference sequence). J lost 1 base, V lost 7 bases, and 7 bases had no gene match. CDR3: CASTKTGSSGNTIYF. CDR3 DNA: TGTGCCAGCACCAAGACAGGGTCTTCTGGAAACACCATATATTTT.

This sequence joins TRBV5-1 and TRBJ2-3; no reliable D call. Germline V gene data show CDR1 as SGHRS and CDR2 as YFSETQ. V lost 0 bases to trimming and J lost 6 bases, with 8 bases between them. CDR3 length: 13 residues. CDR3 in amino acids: CASSLAPEDTQYF. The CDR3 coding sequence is TGCGCCAGCAGCTTGGCCCCCGAGGATACGCAGTATTTT.

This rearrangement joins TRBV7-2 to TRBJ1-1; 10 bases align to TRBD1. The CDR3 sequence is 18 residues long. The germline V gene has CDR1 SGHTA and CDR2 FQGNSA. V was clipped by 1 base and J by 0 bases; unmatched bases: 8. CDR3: CASSLVAGTGAMNTEAFF. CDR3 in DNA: TGTGCCAGCAGCTTAGTCGCCGGGACAGGGGCCATGAACACTGAAGCTTTCTTT. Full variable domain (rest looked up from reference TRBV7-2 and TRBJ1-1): GAGVSQSPSNKVTEKGKDVELRCDPISGHTALYWYRQSLGQGLEFLIYFQGNSAPDKSGLPSDRFSAERTGGSVSTLTIQRTQQEDSAVYLCASSLVAGTGAMNTEAFFGQGTRLTVV.

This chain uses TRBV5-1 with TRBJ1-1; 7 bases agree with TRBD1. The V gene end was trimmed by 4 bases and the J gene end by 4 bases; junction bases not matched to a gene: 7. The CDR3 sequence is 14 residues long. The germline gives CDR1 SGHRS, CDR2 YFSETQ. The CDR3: CASSPDRAVTEAFF. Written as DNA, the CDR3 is TGCGCCAGCAGCCCAGACAGGGCGGTCACTGAAGCTTTCTTT.

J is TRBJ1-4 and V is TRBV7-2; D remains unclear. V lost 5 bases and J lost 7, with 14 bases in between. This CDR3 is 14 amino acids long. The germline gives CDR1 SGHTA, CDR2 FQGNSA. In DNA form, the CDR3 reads TGTGCCAGCAGCAACTTACTAGTGGGTGAAAAACTGTTTTTT. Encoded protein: CASSNLLVGEKLFF.

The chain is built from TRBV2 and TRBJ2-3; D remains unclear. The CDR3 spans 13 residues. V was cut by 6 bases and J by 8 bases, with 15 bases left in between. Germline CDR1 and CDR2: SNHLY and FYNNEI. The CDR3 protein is CASREFDSGTQYF. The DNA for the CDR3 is TGTGCCAGCAGAGAATTCGACTCTGGTACGCAGTATTTT.

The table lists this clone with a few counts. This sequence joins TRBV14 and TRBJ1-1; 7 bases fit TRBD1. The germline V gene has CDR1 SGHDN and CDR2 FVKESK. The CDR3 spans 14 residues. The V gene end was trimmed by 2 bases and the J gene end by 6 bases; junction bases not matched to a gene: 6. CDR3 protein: CASSQQTGLSEAFF. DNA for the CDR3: TGTGCCAGCAGCCAACAGACAGGGCTTTCTGAAGCTTTCTTT.

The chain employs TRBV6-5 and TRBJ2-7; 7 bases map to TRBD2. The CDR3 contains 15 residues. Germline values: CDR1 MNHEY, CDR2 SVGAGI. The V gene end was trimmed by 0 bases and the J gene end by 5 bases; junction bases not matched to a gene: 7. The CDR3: CASSYSNRGDNEQYF. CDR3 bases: TGTGCCAGCAGTTACTCGAACCGGGGGGATAACGAGCAGTACTTC.

The chain's CDR3 is CASSPPDRASTHEQFF. The CDR3 DNA reads as TGTGCCAGCAGCCCCCCGGACAGGGCCAGTACCCATGAGCAGTTCTTC. The chain combines TRBV13 with TRBJ2-1; 8 bases match TRBD1. CDR3 length: 16 amino acids. V trimming: 5 bases; J trimming: 8 bases; junction bases outside the gene matches: 14. Germline V gene data show CDR1 as PRHDT and CDR2 as FYEKMQ (reference sequence).

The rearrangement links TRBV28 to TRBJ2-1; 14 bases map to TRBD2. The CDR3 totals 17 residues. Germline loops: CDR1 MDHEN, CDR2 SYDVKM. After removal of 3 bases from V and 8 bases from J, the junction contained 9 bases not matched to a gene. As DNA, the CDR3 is TGTGCCAGCAGTTTGACTAGCGGGGGGGCCGTCGGGGATGAGCAGTTCTTC. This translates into CASSLTSGGAVGDEQFF. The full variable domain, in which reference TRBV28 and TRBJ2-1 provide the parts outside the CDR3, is DVKVTQSSRYLVKRTGEKVFLECVQDMDHENMFWYRQDPGLGLRLIYFSYDVKMKEKGDIPEGYSVSREKKERFSLILESASTNQTSMYLCASSLTSGGAVGDEQFFGPGTRLTVL.

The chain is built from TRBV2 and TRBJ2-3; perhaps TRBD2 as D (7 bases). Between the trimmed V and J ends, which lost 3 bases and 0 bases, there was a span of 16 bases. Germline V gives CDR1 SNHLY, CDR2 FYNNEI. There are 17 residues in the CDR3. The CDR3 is CASSEQGGAGSTDTQYF. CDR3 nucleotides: TGTGCCAGCAGTGAGCAAGGGGGAGCGGGGAGCACAGATACGCAGTATTTT.

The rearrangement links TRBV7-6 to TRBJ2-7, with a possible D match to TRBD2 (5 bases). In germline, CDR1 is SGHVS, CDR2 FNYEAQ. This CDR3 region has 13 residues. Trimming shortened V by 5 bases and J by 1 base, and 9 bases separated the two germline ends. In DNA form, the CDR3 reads TGTGCCAGCAGCCCCGAGGGATCCTACGAGCAGTACTTC. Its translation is CASSPEGSYEQYF.

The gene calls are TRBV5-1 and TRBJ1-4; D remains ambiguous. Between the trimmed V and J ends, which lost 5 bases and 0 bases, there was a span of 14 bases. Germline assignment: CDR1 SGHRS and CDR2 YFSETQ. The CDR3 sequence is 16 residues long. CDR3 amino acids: CASSLSRSPTNEKLFF. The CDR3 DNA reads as TGCGCCAGCAGTTTGAGCAGGTCGCCAACTAATGAAAAACTGTTTTTT.

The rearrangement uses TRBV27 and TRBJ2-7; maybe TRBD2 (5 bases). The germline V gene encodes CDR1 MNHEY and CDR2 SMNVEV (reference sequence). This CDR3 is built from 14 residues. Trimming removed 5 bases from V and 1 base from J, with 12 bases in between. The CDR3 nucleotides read TGTGCCAGCAGTAAAGGCCCGGGGTCCTACGAGCAGTACTTC. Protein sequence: CASSKGPGSYEQYF.

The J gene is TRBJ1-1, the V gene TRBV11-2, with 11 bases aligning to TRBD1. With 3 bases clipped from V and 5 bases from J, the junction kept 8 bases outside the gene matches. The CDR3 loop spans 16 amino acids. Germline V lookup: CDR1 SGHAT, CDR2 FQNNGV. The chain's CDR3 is CASSFGGTGGWTEAFF. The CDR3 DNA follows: TGTGCCAGCAGCTTCGGAGGGACAGGGGGTTGGACTGAAGCTTTCTTT.

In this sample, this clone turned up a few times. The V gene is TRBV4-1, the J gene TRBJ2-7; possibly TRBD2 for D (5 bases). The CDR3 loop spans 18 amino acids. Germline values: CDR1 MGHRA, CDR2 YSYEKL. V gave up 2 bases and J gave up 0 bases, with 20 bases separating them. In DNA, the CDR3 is TGCGCCAGCAGCCAAAGTTTAGGGCCGGGATCCATCTCCTACGAGCAGTACTTC. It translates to CASSQSLGPGSISYEQYF.

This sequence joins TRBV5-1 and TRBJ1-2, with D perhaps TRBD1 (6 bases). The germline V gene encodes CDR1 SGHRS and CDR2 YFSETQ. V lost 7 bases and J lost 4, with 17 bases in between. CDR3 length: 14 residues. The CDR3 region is CASRPSLGAYGYTF. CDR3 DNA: TGCGCCAGCCGACCGTCCCTGGGGGCCTATGGCTACACCTTC.

DNA of the CDR3: TGTGCCAGTAGTATATGGGACTCCCAGGAGACCCAGTACTTC. It yields the protein CASSIWDSQETQYF. The chain uses TRBV19 and TRBJ2-5, with D perhaps TRBD2 (6 bases). V was trimmed by 2 bases and J by 5 bases, leaving 12 bases between them. Germline CDR1 is LNHDA and CDR2 is SQIVND (reference sequence). The CDR3 runs 14 residues.